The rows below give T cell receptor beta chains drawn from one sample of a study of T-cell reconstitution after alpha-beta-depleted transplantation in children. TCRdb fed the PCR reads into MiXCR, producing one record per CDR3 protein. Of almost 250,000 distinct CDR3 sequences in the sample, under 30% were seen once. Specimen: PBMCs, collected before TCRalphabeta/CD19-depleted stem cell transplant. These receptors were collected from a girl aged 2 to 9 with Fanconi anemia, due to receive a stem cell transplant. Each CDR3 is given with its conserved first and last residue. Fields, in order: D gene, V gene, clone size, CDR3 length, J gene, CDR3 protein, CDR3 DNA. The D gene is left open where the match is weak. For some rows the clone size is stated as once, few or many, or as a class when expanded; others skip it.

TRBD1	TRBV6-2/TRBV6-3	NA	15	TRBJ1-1	CASSYDRGMNTEAFF	TGTGCCAGCAGTTACGACAGGGGGATGAACACTGAAGCTTTCTTT
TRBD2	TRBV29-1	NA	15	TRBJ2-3	CSVVGTSGSPDTQYF	TGCAGCGTTGTAGGGACTAGCGGGAGTCCAGATACGCAGTATTTT
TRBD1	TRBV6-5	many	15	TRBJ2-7	CASSYTQGVYYEQYF	TGTGCCAGCAGTTACACGCAGGGGGTTTACTACGAGCAGTACTTC
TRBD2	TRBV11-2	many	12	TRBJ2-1	CASGGLLGVQFF	TGTGCCAGCGGGGGACTACTAGGAGTGCAGTTCTTC
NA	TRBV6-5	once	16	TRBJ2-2	CASSYVAVLNTGELFF	TGTGCCAGCAGTTATGTCGCAGTTCTGAACACCGGGGAGCTGTTTTTT
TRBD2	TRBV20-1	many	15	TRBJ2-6	CSVTGGASGANVLTF	TGCAGTGTCACCGGGGGGGCCTCTGGGGCCAACGTCCTGACTTTC
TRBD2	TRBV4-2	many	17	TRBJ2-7	CASSQDWGAGGSYEQYF	TGTGCCAGCAGCCAAGATTGGGGAGCGGGGGGCTCCTACGAGCAGTACTTC
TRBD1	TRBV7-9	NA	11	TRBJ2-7	CASSTGGEQYF	TGTGCCAGCAGCACAGGGGGCGAGCAGTACTTC
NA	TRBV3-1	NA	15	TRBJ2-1	CASSQDWGRVNEQFF	TGTGCCAGCAGCCAAGACTGGGGCAGGGTCAATGAGCAGTTCTTC
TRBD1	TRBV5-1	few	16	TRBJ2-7	CASSLGPGTVPYEQYF	TGCGCCAGCAGCTTGGGTCCCGGGACAGTCCCCTACGAGCAGTACTTC
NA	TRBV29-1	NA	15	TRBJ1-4	CSVEVVGGWGEKLFF	TGCAGCGTTGAGGTGGTGGGGGGGTGGGGTGAAAAACTGTTTTTT
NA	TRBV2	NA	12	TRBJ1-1	CASEAQGFEAFF	TGTGCCAGCGAAGCGCAGGGTTTTGAAGCTTTCTTT
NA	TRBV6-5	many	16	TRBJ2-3	CASRPRYRARTDTQYF	TGTGCCAGCAGACCGAGGTATAGGGCGCGCACAGATACGCAGTATTTT
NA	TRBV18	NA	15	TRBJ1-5	CASSPGGQRNQPQHF	TGTGCCAGCTCACCAGGGGGCCAGCGCAATCAGCCCCAGCATTTT
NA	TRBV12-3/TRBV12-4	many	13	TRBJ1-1	CASRPGPNTEAFF	TGTGCCAGCAGACCGGGACCGAACACTGAAGCTTTCTTT
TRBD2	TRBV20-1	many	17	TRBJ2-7	CSARTPTSGGPLPEQYF	TGCAGTGCTAGAACCCCGACTAGCGGGGGTCCACTACCCGAGCAGTACTTC
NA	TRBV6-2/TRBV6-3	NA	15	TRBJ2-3	CASSPPQGPTDTQYF	TGTGCCAGCAGTCCCCCACAGGGCCCCACAGATACGCAGTATTTT
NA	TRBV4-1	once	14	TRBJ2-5	CASSQGLAHETQYF	TGCGCCAGCAGCCAGGGTCTAGCCCACGAGACCCAGTACTTC
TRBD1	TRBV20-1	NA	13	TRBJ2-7	CSALTGTSYEQYF	TGCAGTGCCCTGACAGGGACCTCCTACGAGCAGTACTTC
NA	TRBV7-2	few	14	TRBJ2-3	CASSLVGAGHTQYF	TGTGCCAGCAGCTTAGTCGGGGCGGGGCATACGCAGTATTTT
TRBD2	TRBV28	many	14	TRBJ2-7	CASSSLAGGYEQYF	TGTGCCAGCAGTTCACTAGCGGGAGGGTACGAGCAGTACTTC
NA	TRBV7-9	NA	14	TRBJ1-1	CASSLLATTGEGFF	TGTGCCAGCAGCTTATTGGCGACTACGGGAGAAGGTTTCTTT
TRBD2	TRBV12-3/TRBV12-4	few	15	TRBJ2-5	CASSRTSGGRETQYF	TGTGCCAGCAGCCGGACTAGCGGGGGGCGAGAGACCCAGTACTTC
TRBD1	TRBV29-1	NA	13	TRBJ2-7	CSVRDREGYEQYF	TGCAGCGTAAGGGACAGGGAAGGGTACGAGCAGTACTTC
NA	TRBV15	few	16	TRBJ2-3	CATSRDIGVLTDTQYF	TGTGCCACCAGCAGAGACATTGGGGTTTTGACAGATACGCAGTATTTT
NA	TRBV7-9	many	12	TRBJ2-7	CASSLQGYEQYF	TGTGCCAGCAGCTTACAGGGCTACGAGCAGTACTTC
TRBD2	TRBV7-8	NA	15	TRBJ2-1	CASSFVLAGSYEQFF	TGTGCCAGCAGCTTTGTTCTAGCGGGATCGTATGAGCAGTTCTTC
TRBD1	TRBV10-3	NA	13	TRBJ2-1	CAIGGQGGNEQFF	TGTGCCATCGGGGGACAGGGGGGCAATGAGCAGTTCTTC
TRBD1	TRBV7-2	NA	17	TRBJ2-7	CASSLGPRDRAFYEQYF	TGTGCCAGCAGCTTAGGTCCGAGGGACAGGGCTTTCTACGAGCAGTACTTC
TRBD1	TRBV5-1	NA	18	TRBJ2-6	CASSFLRTGTSGANVLTF	TGCGCCAGCAGCTTCCTAAGGACAGGGACCTCTGGGGCCAACGTCCTGACTTTC
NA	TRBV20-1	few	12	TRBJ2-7	CSAAEDSYEQYF	TGCAGTGCAGCCGAGGACTCCTACGAGCAGTACTTC
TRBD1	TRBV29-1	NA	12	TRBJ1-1	CSASWTGVEAFF	TGCAGCGCCTCTTGGACAGGGGTTGAAGCTTTCTTT
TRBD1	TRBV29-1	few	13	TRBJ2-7	CSVEETGGYEQYF	TGCAGCGTTGAAGAGACAGGGGGCTACGAGCAGTACTTC
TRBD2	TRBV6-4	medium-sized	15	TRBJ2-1	CASSDSSGSYNEQFF	TGTGCCAGCAGTGACTCTAGCGGGAGTTACAATGAGCAGTTCTTC
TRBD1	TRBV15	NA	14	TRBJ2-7	CATSINPTGFEQYF	TGTGCCACCAGCATCAACCCGACAGGGTTTGAGCAGTACTTC
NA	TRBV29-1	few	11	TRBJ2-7	CSVLRSDEQYF	TGCAGCGTCCTAAGATCGGACGAGCAGTACTTC
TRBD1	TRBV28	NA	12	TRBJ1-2	CATEGQGYGYTF	TGTGCCACCGAGGGACAGGGATATGGCTACACCTTC
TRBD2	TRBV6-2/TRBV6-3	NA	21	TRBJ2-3	CASSTDRQVWGLAGGQDTQYF	TGTGCCAGCAGCACCGACCGACAGGTTTGGGGACTAGCGGGGGGGCAAGATACGCAGTATTTT
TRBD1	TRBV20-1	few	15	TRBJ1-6	CSASADRVFNSPLHF	TGCAGTGCTAGTGCGGACAGGGTTTTTAATTCACCCCTCCACTTT
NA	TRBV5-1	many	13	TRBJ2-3	CASSVLGPDTQYF	TGCGCCAGCAGCGTATTGGGCCCCGATACGCAGTATTTT
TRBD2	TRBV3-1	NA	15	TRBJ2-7	CASSHEGLAGREQYF	TGTGCCAGCAGCCATGAAGGACTAGCGGGACGTGAGCAGTACTTC
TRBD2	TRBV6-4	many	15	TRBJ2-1	CASSDRLAGGNEQFF	TGTGCCAGCAGTGACCGGCTAGCGGGGGGCAATGAGCAGTTCTTC
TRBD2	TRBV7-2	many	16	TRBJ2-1	CASSSFAGLALNEQFF	TGTGCCAGCAGCTCTTTCGCGGGACTAGCCCTAAATGAGCAGTTCTTC
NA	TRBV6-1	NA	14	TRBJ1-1	CASSEAVGREEAFF	TGTGCCAGCAGTGAAGCGGTGGGGCGGGAGGAAGCTTTCTTT
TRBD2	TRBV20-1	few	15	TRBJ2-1	CSATGLAGEDNEQFF	TGCAGTGCCACCGGACTAGCGGGAGAAGACAATGAGCAGTTCTTC
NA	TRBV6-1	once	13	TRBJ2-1	CASSEDSWVEQFF	TGTGCCAGCAGTGAAGACAGTTGGGTTGAGCAGTTCTTC
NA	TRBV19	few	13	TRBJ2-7	CASSTSTFHEQYF	TGTGCCAGTAGTACATCGACATTTCACGAGCAGTACTTC
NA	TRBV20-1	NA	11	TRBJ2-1	CSVIEDNEQFF	TGCAGTGTTATTGAGGACAATGAGCAGTTCTTC
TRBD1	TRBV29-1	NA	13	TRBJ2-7	CSVEQGADYEQYF	TGCAGCGTCGAACAGGGGGCGGACTACGAGCAGTACTTC
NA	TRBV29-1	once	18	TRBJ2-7	CSEMRTERRGQSSYEQYF	TGCAGCGAAATGAGGACCGAAAGGCGGGGTCAAAGCTCCTACGAGCAGTACTTC
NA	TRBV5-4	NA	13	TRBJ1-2	CASSLVGRYGYTF	TGTGCCAGCAGCTTGGTTGGGCGGTATGGCTACACCTTC
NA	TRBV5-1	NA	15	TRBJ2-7	CASSLSEGGLYEQYF	TGCGCCAGCAGCCTCTCCGAGGGGGGGCTCTACGAGCAGTACTTC